This entry describes one T cell receptor (beta chain). What it binds is unknown. The record originates from a study of molecular identifiers for immune sequencing clone quantification. Study results and caveats: Whereas clones above 20 RNA copies held under 1% of naive-cell molecules, they held over 98% of effector molecules.

CDR1 is SGHAT and CDR2 is FQNNGV in the germline V gene. The CDR3 length is 15 residues. After removal of 5 bases from V and 0 bases from J, the junction contained 7 bases not matched to a gene. TCRdb re-called the PCR reads through MiXCR, storing one row per CDR3 protein. This table holds approximately 500,000 distinct CDR3 sequences, under 30% found once. The receptor's source is a human donor in good health. Some libraries in this study had Jurkat cell RNA spiked in. This rearrangement joins TRBV11-2 to TRBJ2-7; TRBD2 matches 7 bases. Source material: naive CD8+ T cells from blood, with Jurkat cell RNA spiked in. Subset specified: FACS-sorted CD8+CD4-CCR7+CD45RA+ naive T cells. The CDR3 here is CASSPSAGTSYEQYF. CDR3 bases: TGTGCCAGCAGCCCGTCAGCGGGGACCTCCTACGAGCAGTACTTC.